The 25 T cell receptor beta chains given below trace back to one sample, sequenced in a study of T cells in localized non-small cell lung cancer. Produced via immunoSEQ multiplex PCR; TCRdb's table is partial and in-frame only. The sample includes around 4,000 clones, over 30% of them seen just once. The starting material was lung tumor tissue, obtained before any cancer treatment. The origin of the receptors is a man aged 35 to 70 with stage II squamous cell lung carcinoma.

The chain has TRBV9 and TRBJ2-2; the match to TRBD1 covers 9 bases. The CDR3 has 18 residues. V was clipped by 1 base and J by 2 bases; unmatched bases: 9. Germline V gene lookup returns CDR1 SGDLS and CDR2 YYNGEE. For the CDR3, the DNA is TGTGCCAGCAGCGTAACACGACAGGGGGGATTCAACACCGGGGAGCTGTTTTTT. It yields the protein CASSVTRQGGFNTGELFF.

This sequence joins TRBV29-1 and TRBJ2-3; D is perhaps TRBD2 (5 bases). In germline, CDR1 is SQVTM, CDR2 ANQGSEA. V was trimmed by 0 bases and J by 4 bases, leaving 11 bases between them. The CDR3 sequence is 14 residues long. CDR3 in amino acids: CSVEDREGADTQYF. In DNA, the CDR3 is TGCAGCGTTGAAGATCGCGAGGGAGCAGATACGCAGTATTTT.

The chain links TRBV10-1 to TRBJ1-5, with D possibly matching TRBD1 (5 bases). Trimming took 4 bases from V and 4 from J, leaving 8 bases between them. The CDR3 spans 13 residues. Germline lookup yields CDR1 WNHNN and CDR2 SYGVQD (reference sequence). Here the CDR3 reads CASSATDNQPQHF. The CDR3 nucleotides are TGCGCCAGCAGTGCGACAGATAATCAGCCCCAGCATTTT.

This chain uses TRBV6-8 with TRBJ1-2, with a possible D match to TRBD1 (5 bases). Between the trimmed V and J ends, which lost 6 bases and 4 bases, there was a span of 9 bases. The CDR3 has 12 residues. Germline CDR1 MNHGY, CDR2 SAAAGT. CDR3 residues: CASRPGTYGYTF. The CDR3 bases are TGTGCCAGCAGGCCAGGGACCTATGGCTACACCTTC.

The chain recombines TRBV6-8 with TRBJ1-3; the D is unclear. CDR3 length: 16 residues. V lost 5 bases and J lost 1, with 15 bases in between. CDR1 and CDR2 from the germline V gene are MNHGY and SAAAGT. CDR3 residues: CASSPQRAPSGNTIYF. The CDR3 DNA reads TGTGCCAGCAGTCCCCAGCGAGCTCCGTCTGGAAACACCATATATTTT.

This clone was observed a few times. The V call is TRBV4-1, the J call TRBJ2-1, with D unresolved. V was shortened by 1 base and J by 9 bases, with 16 bases between the two germline ends. In germline, CDR1 is MGHRA, CDR2 YSYEKL. This CDR3 is 15 amino acids long. The CDR3 DNA sequence: TGCGCCAGCAGCCAAGTTAGAGAAACCCTGGCTGAGCAGTTCTTC. Protein: CASSQVRETLAEQFF.

The chain has TRBV25-1 and TRBJ2-1; tentatively, D is TRBD1 or TRBD2 (6 bases each). Trimming stripped 4 bases from V and 4 bases from J, with 14 bases between. This CDR3 is built from 15 residues. Germline values: CDR1 MGHDK, CDR2 SYGVNS. CDR3: CASSGGAGRYNEQFF. For the CDR3, the DNA is TGTGCCAGCAGTGGGGGGGCAGGGAGATACAATGAGCAGTTCTTC.

Notes on this clone: The read comes to an end 1 residue before the CDR3 does, leaving the germline J gene to fill in the end. This sequence joins TRBV10-3 and TRBJ1-2; TRBD1 might be the D (5 bases). The CDR3 totals 13 residues. The germline V and J ends were trimmed by 2 bases and 6 bases, with 10 bases remaining between them. Germline CDR1 and CDR2: ENHRY and SYGVKD. CDR3 loop: CAISETGEDGYTF. Partial CDR3 DNA: TGTGCCATCAGTGAGACGGGGGAAGATGGCTACACC.

The chain employs TRBV5-1 and TRBJ2-2, with TRBD1 matching 9 bases. This CDR3 contains 15 residues. With V trimmed by 8 bases and J by 5 bases, 10 bases remained unmatched. CDR1 and CDR2 from the germline V gene are SGHRS and YFSETQ. The CDR3 DNA follows: TGCGCCAGTGAAACAGGGGGCGCTGGGACCGGGGAGCTGTTTTTT. Encoded protein: CASETGGAGTGELFF.

This clone was detected a few times. At one boundary the junction diverges from the germline segment, which might be a read error. The chain recombines TRBV6-8 with TRBJ1-4, with D possibly matching TRBD1 (6 bases). The germline CDR1 and CDR2 sequences are MNHGY and SAAAGT. This CDR3 region has 14 residues. CDR3 loop: CAISGGGGNEKLFF. CDR3 in DNA: TGTGCCATCAGTGGAGGAGGGGGTAATGAAAAACTGTTTTTT.

The chain has TRBV30 and TRBJ2-5, with D tentatively TRBD2 (5 bases). In germline, CDR1 is GTSNPN, CDR2 SVGIG (reference sequence). V dropped 3 bases and J dropped 2 bases, with 7 bases sitting between them. The CDR3 totals 12 residues. CDR3 DNA sequence: TGTGCCTGGAGGCGGACTCAAGAGACCCAGTACTTC. It codes for CAWRRTQETQYF.

The chain links TRBV7-7 to TRBJ2-1; TRBD1 is a possible D gene (5 bases). The CDR3 loop spans 14 amino acids. The V and J ends lost 6 bases and 6 bases respectively, with 15 bases between them. The germline V gene has CDR1 SSHAT and CDR2 FNYEAQ (reference sequence). The CDR3 sequence is CASRGDLSINEQFF. The CDR3 region has the DNA TGTGCCAGCAGAGGGGATTTATCTATCAATGAGCAGTTCTTC.

The chain uses TRBV11-3 and TRBJ1-3, with D unresolved. This CDR3 is 15 amino acids long. V gave up 1 base and J gave up 2 bases, with 9 bases separating them. In germline, CDR1 is SGHNT, CDR2 YENEEA. The CDR3 sequence: CASSLVSVAGNTIYF. CDR3 nucleotides: TGTGCCAGCAGCTTAGTTAGCGTCGCTGGAAACACCATATATTTT. The complete variable domain, with remaining parts taken from reference TRBV11-3 and TRBJ1-3, reads EAGVVQSPRYKIIEKKQPVAFWCNPISGHNTLYWYLQNLGQGPELLIRYENEEAVDDSQLPKDRFSAERLKGVDSTLKIQPAELGDSAVYLCASSLVSVAGNTIYFGEGSWLTVV.

There are a few counts of this clone. The V call is TRBV30, the J call TRBJ1-1; no reliable D call. The V end lost 1 base, the J end lost 5 bases, and 11 bases lay between the germline ends. CDR1 GTSNPN and CDR2 SVGIG come from the germline V gene (reference sequence). The CDR3 is 13 residues long. CDR3 DNA: TGTGCCTGGAGTGACCCGACCAGAACTGAAGCTTTCTTT. Translation gives CAWSDPTRTEAFF.

The J gene is TRBJ2-7, the V gene TRBV18, with TRBD2 matching over 11 bases. Germline CDR1 and CDR2: KGHSH and LQKENI. There are 14 residues in the CDR3. Trimming took 5 bases from V and 7 from J; bases not matched to a gene: 7. CDR3 sequence reads: CASSVAGGPREQYF. The CDR3 nucleotides are TGTGCCAGCTCAGTAGCGGGAGGGCCGAGAGAGCAGTACTTC. Full variable domain (outside the CDR3, taken from reference TRBV18 and TRBJ2-7): NAGVMQNPRHLVRRRGQEARLRCSPMKGHSHVYWYRQLPEEGLKFMVYLQKENIIDESGMPKERFSAEFPKEGPSILRIQQVVRGDSAAYFCASSVAGGPREQYFGPGTRLTVT.

The chain uses TRBV28 and TRBJ2-5; D gene uncertain. Germline loops: CDR1 MDHEN, CDR2 SYDVKM. V was cut by 6 bases and J by 4 bases, with 12 bases left in between. The CDR3 spans 13 residues. CDR3 region: CASRLQSRETQYF. The CDR3 DNA follows: TGTGCCAGCAGGCTACAGTCGAGAGAGACCCAGTACTTC.

This chain uses TRBV19 with TRBJ2-1; 14 bases fit TRBD2. Germline V lookup: CDR1 LNHDA, CDR2 SQIVND (reference sequence). Trimming removed 5 bases from V and 9 bases from J; junction bases left unmatched: 3. CDR3 length: 14 amino acids. The CDR3 is CASSWTSGRTEQFF. The CDR3 DNA follows: TGTGCCAGTAGTTGGACTAGCGGGAGGACTGAGCAGTTCTTC.

This clone is classed as medium-sized (0.01 to 0.1%). The CDR3 coding sequence is TGCGCCAGCAGCAGAGACAGGGTAGAGCAGTACTTC. It is translated as CASSRDRVEQYF. This chain connects TRBV1 to TRBJ2-7; the table's TRBD1 call for D was not verified on the DNA. TRBV1 represents a pseudogene. The CDR3 spans 12 residues.

V and J are TRBV29-1 and TRBJ2-1; 10 bases agree with TRBD2. Germline V gene sequence: CDR1 SQVTM, CDR2 ANQGSEA. J was trimmed by 9 bases and V by 5 bases; bases with no gene match: 10. The CDR3 totals 14 residues. Written as DNA, the CDR3 is TGCAGCGTTCACCGTGGGCCTAGCGGGGGTGAGCAGTTCTTC. Its protein is CSVHRGPSGGEQFF.

The chain recombines TRBV5-1 with TRBJ2-2; 8 nucleotides match TRBD1. Germline CDR1 reads SGHRS; CDR2 reads YFSETQ. Unmatched junction bases numbered 6, after V lost 4 bases and J lost 4 bases. The CDR3 is made up of 15 amino acids. CDR3 sequence reads: CASSATGEVTGELFF. CDR3 coding DNA: TGCGCCAGCAGCGCGACAGGGGAGGTCACCGGGGAGCTGTTTTTT.

This clone turned up a few times. The chain is built from TRBV9 and TRBJ2-3, with 10 bases aligning to TRBD1. Per germline, CDR1 SGDLS and CDR2 YYNGEE. The trim removed 4 bases at V and 4 bases at J, leaving 9 bases unmatched. The CDR3 loop spans 16 amino acids. The chain's CDR3 is CASSIVDRGLADTQYF. The DNA of the CDR3 is TGTGCCAGCAGCATCGTAGACAGGGGGCTGGCAGATACGCAGTATTTT.

A remark on this clone: It is unclear where the CDR3 begins or ends on the DNA, so no DNA is shown, and the CDR3 is as TCRdb lists it. The chain combines TRBV7-5 with TRBJ2-7; the DNA was not used to check the table's D call, TRBD2. TRBV7-5 is listed as a pseudogene. The CDR3 length equals 16 residues, ends included. CDR3: CASSLEVAGGTYEQYF.

The chain is built from TRBV19 and TRBJ2-7; D unresolved. Trimming cost V 4 bases and J 2 bases, with 9 bases left between them. CDR3 size: 13 residues. Germline CDR1 and CDR2: LNHDA and SQIVND (reference sequence). The CDR3 loop reads CASSRGVTYEQYF. Written as DNA, the CDR3 is TGTGCCAGTAGTAGGGGTGTCACCTACGAGCAGTACTTC.

This chain links TRBV30 with TRBJ1-1; D may be TRBD1 (5 bases). Trimming removed 1 base from V and 11 bases from J, with 17 bases in between. The CDR3 sequence is 13 residues long. The V gene's germline CDR1 is GTSNPN and CDR2 SVGIG (reference sequence). CDR3 coding DNA: TGTGCCTGGAGTGCCGACCTGGGGGGGTTGGCTTTCTTT. Its translation: CAWSADLGGLAFF.

The chain carries TRBV10-3 and TRBJ2-5; the D gene is possibly TRBD1 (6 bases). The CDR3 has 15 amino acids. V was cut by 10 bases and J by 0 bases, with 18 bases left in between. CDR1 is ENHRY, CDR2 SYGVKD, per germline. The CDR3 nucleotides read TGTGCCACCCAGTACGGACAGCAGTACCAAGAGACCCAGTACTTC. Encoded protein: CATQYGQQYQETQYF.